The 22 T cell receptor beta chains listed next were all sequenced from one sample in a study of blood T cell repertoires in COVID-19. Sequencing used immunoSEQ multiplex PCR; TCRdb keeps in-frame clones, though not all of them. Of roughly 150,000 clones in the sample, around 83% are singletons; the top ten hold around 20%. Sequencing was done on a sample of peripheral blood. All receptors derive from a woman between 70 and 85 years old who had recovered from COVID-19.

This chain joins TRBV28 and TRBJ1-4; no clear D gene. CDR3 length: 15 residues. In germline, CDR1 is MDHEN, CDR2 SYDVKM. The V and J ends lost 6 bases and 5 bases respectively, with 16 bases between them. CDR3 nucleotide sequence: TGTGCCAGCAGAGAGCACGGTTACGAAAATGAAAAACTGTTTTTT. Translation gives CASREHGYENEKLFF.

The gene calls are TRBV5-4 and TRBJ1-1, with D maybe TRBD1 (5 bases). In germline, CDR1 is SGHNT, CDR2 YYREEE (reference sequence). Trimming took off 4 bases at V and 5 bases at J, with 21 bases between the two ends. CDR3 length: 16 residues. CDR3 nucleotides: TGTGCCAGCAGCCCCCCGGGGGTGGAGGCGGGGACTGAAGCTTTCTTT. Encoded protein: CASSPPGVEAGTEAFF.

In this sample, this clone turned up many times. This sample includes further DNA sequences coding for the same CDR3. The chain couples TRBV6-5 to TRBJ1-2; no firm D call. The CDR3 runs 12 residues. V shed 2 bases and J shed 7 bases, with 8 bases lying between them. Germline loops: CDR1 MNHEY, CDR2 SVGAGI. This chain's CDR3 is CASSYPGGGYTF. The DNA of the CDR3 is TGTGCCAGCAGTTACCCCGGAGGTGGCTACACCTTC.

This clone was seen only once. The chain uses TRBV19 and TRBJ1-1, with 8 bases aligning to TRBD1. Looked up from germline, CDR1 is LNHDA and CDR2 is SQIVND (reference sequence). Germline trimming cut 5 bases from V and 0 bases from J; bases unmatched to any gene: 5. This CDR3 contains 15 residues. CDR3 region: CASSAWTGLNTEAFF. The DNA for the CDR3 is TGTGCCAGTAGTGCCTGGACAGGGCTGAACACTGAAGCTTTCTTT.

The J gene is TRBJ1-4, the V gene TRBV4-2, with TRBD1 identical over 7 bases. J was trimmed by 8 bases and V by 3 bases; bases with no gene match: 18. The germline V gene encodes CDR1 LGHNA and CDR2 YNFKEQ. The length of the CDR3 is 18 residues. The CDR3 nucleotides read TGTGCCAGCAGCCAGGTACCGGGACAGTCCCCCGGCGGAGAAAAACTGTTTTTT. Translating it yields CASSQVPGQSPGGEKLFF.

V and J are TRBV10-1 and TRBJ1-2; TRBD1 is a possible D gene (5 bases). There are 9 residues in the CDR3. Germline assignment: CDR1 WNHNN and CDR2 SYGVQD (reference sequence). The V end lost 11 bases, the J end lost 7 bases, and 8 bases lay between the germline ends. The CDR3 bases are TGCGCCTCCGGGGGTGGCTACACCTTC. It codes for CASGGGYTF.

CDR3 DNA sequence: TGTGCCTGGAGTGTTGTGAGGACTAGCGGGGGAGGGGATACGCAGTATTTT. It translates to CAWSVVRTSGGGDTQYF. The chain joins TRBV30 to TRBJ2-3; 13 positions match TRBD2. J lost 6 bases, V lost 0 bases, and 9 bases had no gene match. There are 17 residues in the CDR3. Germline CDR1 is GTSNPN and CDR2 is SVGIG (reference sequence).

The chain combines TRBV10-3 with TRBJ2-7; 10 nucleotides match TRBD1. Germline values: CDR1 ENHRY, CDR2 SYGVKD. With 2 bases clipped from V and 6 bases from J, the junction kept 4 bases outside the gene matches. The CDR3 consists of 14 residues. This chain's CDR3 is CAISERTGGGEQYF. The CDR3, as DNA: TGTGCCATCAGTGAGAGGACAGGGGGTGGCGAGCAGTACTTC.

This chain joins TRBV20-1 and TRBJ2-7; weak D call: TRBD1 (5 bases). V was shortened by 3 bases and J by 2 bases, with 11 bases between the two germline ends. Germline V CDR1 and CDR2: DFQATT, SNEGSKA (reference sequence). There are 13 residues in the CDR3. Here the CDR3 reads CSASLAGTYEQYF. The CDR3 bases are TGCAGTGCTAGTTTGGCAGGGACCTACGAGCAGTACTTC.

V and J are TRBV27 and TRBJ2-7; possibly TRBD1 for D (5 bases). The germline V gene encodes CDR1 MNHEY and CDR2 SMNVEV (reference sequence). V was pared by 2 bases and J by 3 bases, with 8 bases between. The CDR3 extends over 13 amino acids. The chain's CDR3 is CASSLGAHYEQYF. The CDR3 DNA follows: TGTGCCAGCAGTTTAGGGGCCCACTACGAGCAGTACTTC.

The chain joins TRBV28 to TRBJ2-5, with 9 bases that match TRBD2. Trimming removed 6 bases from V and 5 bases from J; junction bases left unmatched: 19. The CDR3 extends over 18 amino acids. Germline assignment: CDR1 MDHEN and CDR2 SYDVKM. The CDR3 DNA reads as TGTGCCAGCAGCTATTTTTTGGCGGCGGGAGGGGGCTTTGAGACCCAGTACTTC. This encodes CASSYFLAAGGGFETQYF.

This clone appeared once. The chain uses TRBV20-1 and TRBJ1-2; D ambiguous. Germline CDR1 and CDR2: DFQATT and SNEGSKA (reference sequence). The V gene lost 3 bases and the J gene lost 8 bases, with 10 bases spanning the gap. The CDR3 has 11 amino acids. CDR3 coding DNA: TGCAGTGCTAGTCAGGCAGGCGGCTACACCTTC. It specifies CSASQAGGYTF.

The table lists this clone with a count of one. V is TRBV6-5 and J is TRBJ1-5; 7 bases agree with TRBD1. The CDR3 consists of 13 residues. The germline V gene encodes CDR1 MNHEY and CDR2 SVGAGI. Germline trimming cut 6 bases from V and 7 bases from J; bases unmatched to any gene: 6. The CDR3 DNA sequence: TGTGCCAGCAGGCAGACAGGGTACCAGCCCCAGCATTTT. Amino acids: CASRQTGYQPQHF.

The DNA of the CDR3 is TGTGCCAGCAGTCGGGGACAGGGGAGGACTGAAGCTTTCTTT. It specifies CASSRGQGRTEAFF. The chain combines TRBV28 with TRBJ1-1; 10 bases agree with TRBD1. This CDR3 spans 14 amino acids. J gave up 5 bases and V 5 bases, and 5 bases lay outside the gene matches. The V gene's germline CDR1 is MDHEN and CDR2 SYDVKM.

The rearrangement links TRBV5-4 to TRBJ2-1; D remains ambiguous. This CDR3 spans 17 amino acids. CDR1 SGHNT and CDR2 YYREEE come from the germline V gene (reference sequence). Trimming left V 0 bases short and J 0 bases short, with 13 bases between. CDR3 in amino acids: CASSLDPHPSSYNEQFF. CDR3 sequence (DNA): TGTGCCAGCAGCTTGGATCCTCATCCGAGCTCCTACAATGAGCAGTTCTTC.

The count of this clone is one. The rearrangement joins TRBV19 to TRBJ2-7, with a tentative D call TRBD1 (6 bases). Trimming shortened V by 10 bases and J by 6 bases, and 16 bases separated the two germline ends. The germline V gene has CDR1 LNHDA and CDR2 SQIVND (reference sequence). The CDR3 extends over 12 amino acids. The CDR3: CATALDRTEQYF. Written as DNA, the CDR3 is TGTGCCACCGCACTAGACAGGACCGAGCAGTACTTC.

V usage is TRBV7-9 and J usage is TRBJ1-1; 8 nucleotides match TRBD1. V shed 2 bases and J 1 base; nucleotides not matched to a gene: 9. The length of the CDR3 is 17 residues. CDR1 and CDR2 from the germline V gene are SEHNR and FQNEAQ (reference sequence). The CDR3 coding sequence is TGTGCCAGCAGCTTATGGGGTCGGACAGGGCGGAACACTGAAGCTTTCTTT. Encoded protein: CASSLWGRTGRNTEAFF.

V usage is TRBV9 and J usage is TRBJ2-1; TRBD2 matches at 7 bases. Germline V gives CDR1 SGDLS, CDR2 YYNGEE. V shed 4 bases and J 10 bases; nucleotides not matched to a gene: 5. The CDR3 has 12 residues. The CDR3 here is CASSPLAAEQFF. Written as DNA, the CDR3 is TGTGCCAGCAGCCCTCTAGCGGCAGAGCAGTTCTTC.

The CDR3 bases are TGCAGTGCTAGTAGGGACAGGGAGGTAGCGGGCACCTTC. Amino acid sequence: CSASRDREVAGTF. V is TRBV20-1 and J is TRBJ1-2; TRBD1 matches 9 bases. Per germline, CDR1 DFQATT and CDR2 SNEGSKA (reference sequence). The CDR3 totals 13 residues. Germline trimming cut 3 bases from V and 13 bases from J; bases unmatched to any gene: 12.

The V and J genes are TRBV11-3 and TRBJ2-3, with 9 bases that match TRBD2. The CDR3 loop spans 16 amino acids. Looked up from germline, CDR1 is SGHNT and CDR2 is YENEEA. J gave up 6 bases and V 5 bases, and 12 bases lay outside the gene matches. Here the CDR3 DNA reads TGTGCCAGCAGCCAGAGGGCTAGCGGGATGGGGGATACGCAGTATTTT. As protein: CASSQRASGMGDTQYF.

This chain connects TRBV10-3 to TRBJ1-5; D not certain. Between the trimmed V and J ends, which lost 2 bases and 5 bases, there was a span of 7 bases. In germline, CDR1 is ENHRY, CDR2 SYGVKD. The CDR3 extends over 13 amino acids. The CDR3 is CAISEGVYQPQHF. The CDR3 bases are TGTGCCATCAGTGAGGGAGTTTATCAGCCCCAGCATTTT.

This chain joins TRBV9 and TRBJ2-7; 8 bases fit TRBD1. The CDR3 is 17 amino acids. J was trimmed by 2 bases and V by 0 bases; bases with no gene match: 10. Germline CDR1 SGDLS, CDR2 YYNGEE. The CDR3 region has the DNA TGTGCCAGCAGCGTAGGAGGGGGACAGGATTCGCCCTACGAGCAGTACTTC. Its protein is CASSVGGGQDSPYEQYF.